A selection of T cell receptor beta chains follows, all from one sample in a study of T cell responses to AZD1222 COVID-19 vaccine. TCRdb's table, derived via immunoSEQ multiplex PCR, lists solely in-frame clones and lacks some. The profile shows 120,000 or so clones, over 80% of them singletons. The sequencing used peripheral blood, collected on day 0 of AZD1222 vaccination. Receptor source: an adult in good health. The CDR3 runs from the conserved cysteine through the conserved F or W. The order of the fields is V gene, J gene, D gene, clone size, CDR3 DNA, CDR3 protein. D genes are given only for firm matches. Rows give clone size only sometimes, using once, few, many, or a class for an expanded clone.

v_gene: TRBV7-3
j_gene: TRBJ2-1
d_gene: TRBD2
abundance: once
CDR3nt: TGTGCCAGCAGCTTACAGGGAGGGGTCAATGAGCAGTTCTTC
CDR3aa: CASSLQGGVNEQFF

v_gene: TRBV12-3/TRBV12-4
j_gene: TRBJ1-3
d_gene: .
abundance: .
CDR3nt: TGTGCCAGCAGTCCTAAAAACACCATATATTTT
CDR3aa: CASSPKNTIYF

v_gene: TRBV2
j_gene: TRBJ2-6
d_gene: .
abundance: .
CDR3nt: TGTGCCAGCAGTGAAGTACAGGGGGCCAACGTCCTGACTTTC
CDR3aa: CASSEVQGANVLTF

v_gene: TRBV5-4
j_gene: TRBJ2-3
d_gene: .
abundance: .
CDR3nt: TGTGCCAGCAGCTCTGTCGGGAGACGGCCAGATACGCAGTATTTT
CDR3aa: CASSSVGRRPDTQYF

v_gene: TRBV4-1
j_gene: TRBJ2-2
d_gene: TRBD1
abundance: .
CDR3nt: TGCGCCAGCAGCCAACCGGGACAGGGGAGTACCGGGGAGCTGTTTTTT
CDR3aa: CASSQPGQGSTGELFF

v_gene: TRBV19
j_gene: TRBJ1-2
d_gene: .
abundance: .
CDR3nt: TGTGCCAGTAGTATAGGATTTGGCTACACCTTC
CDR3aa: CASSIGFGYTF

v_gene: TRBV5-1
j_gene: TRBJ2-2
d_gene: TRBD1
abundance: .
CDR3nt: TGCGCCAGCAGCTTGAGAACAGGGGCCGGGGAGCTGTTTTTT
CDR3aa: CASSLRTGAGELFF

v_gene: TRBV28
j_gene: TRBJ1-2
d_gene: .
abundance: .
CDR3nt: TGTGCCAGCAACACCGGTGGGAGCGCTGGGGGCTACACCTTC
CDR3aa: CASNTGGSAGGYTF

v_gene: TRBV6-2/TRBV6-3
j_gene: TRBJ1-2
d_gene: TRBD1
abundance: once
CDR3nt: TGTGCCAGCAGTCCGAATTGGGACAGGGGATATGGCTACACCTTC
CDR3aa: CASSPNWDRGYGYTF

v_gene: TRBV20-1
j_gene: TRBJ1-2
d_gene: TRBD1
abundance: .
CDR3nt: TGCAGTGCTAGTACACGAGGGGACAGGGGAGGGAACTATGGCTACACCTTC
CDR3aa: CSASTRGDRGGNYGYTF

v_gene: TRBV5-1
j_gene: TRBJ1-3
d_gene: TRBD1
abundance: few
CDR3nt: TGCGCCAGCAGCACGGGACAGGAGAGTGGAAACACCATATATTTT
CDR3aa: CASSTGQESGNTIYF

v_gene: TRBV5-6
j_gene: TRBJ2-7
d_gene: .
abundance: .
CDR3nt: TGTGCCAGCAGCTTCCGGGGCGAGCAGTACTTC
CDR3aa: CASSFRGEQYF

v_gene: TRBV5-1
j_gene: TRBJ2-2
d_gene: .
abundance: .
CDR3nt: TGCGCCAGCAGCTCAAGGGGAACCGGGGAGCTGTTTTTT
CDR3aa: CASSSRGTGELFF

v_gene: TRBV21-1
j_gene: TRBJ2-1
d_gene: .
abundance: .
CDR3nt: TGTGCCAGCAGCAAAACCGGGACAGGGCCCCTCAGGGATGAGCAGTTCTTC
CDR3aa: CASSKTGTGPLRDEQFF

v_gene: TRBV4-1
j_gene: TRBJ1-4
d_gene: .
abundance: once
CDR3nt: TGCGCCAGCAGCCAAGGGTACAGTTTGGGGGAAAAACTGTTTTTT
CDR3aa: CASSQGYSLGEKLFF

v_gene: TRBV7-9
j_gene: TRBJ2-2
d_gene: TRBD1
abundance: .
CDR3nt: TGTGCCAGCAGCTTGGGGACAGGGTCGAACACCGGGGAGCTGTTTTTT
CDR3aa: CASSLGTGSNTGELFF

v_gene: TRBV12-5
j_gene: TRBJ1-1
d_gene: .
abundance: .
CDR3nt: TGTGCTAGTGGTTTGGGCACTGAAGCTTTCTTT
CDR3aa: CASGLGTEAFF

v_gene: TRBV27
j_gene: TRBJ2-2
d_gene: TRBD2
abundance: .
CDR3nt: TGTGCCAGCAGTTTATTGGCTAGCGGGTGGGCCGGGGAGCTGTTTTTT
CDR3aa: CASSLLASGWAGELFF

v_gene: TRBV18
j_gene: TRBJ1-2
d_gene: .
abundance: .
CDR3nt: TGTGCCAGCTCACAGCCTCCGGGTGGCTATGGCTACACCTTC
CDR3aa: CASSQPPGGYGYTF

v_gene: TRBV5-1
j_gene: TRBJ1-6
d_gene: TRBD1
abundance: .
CDR3nt: TGCGCCAGCAGCGCGGAACCTAGGACAGGAAAGGCGAGTTCCTATAATTCACCCCTCCACTTT
CDR3aa: CASSAEPRTGKASSYNSPLHF

v_gene: TRBV7-9
j_gene: TRBJ1-6
d_gene: .
abundance: .
CDR3nt: TGTGCCAGCAGCCTGGAGGTAGATAATTCACCCCTCCACTTT
CDR3aa: CASSLEVDNSPLHF

v_gene: TRBV3-1/TRBV3-2
j_gene: TRBJ1-5
d_gene: .
abundance: .
CDR3nt: TGTGCCAGCAGCCAAGATACCCTGGCTAATCAGCCCCAGCATTTT
CDR3aa: CASSQDTLANQPQHF

v_gene: TRBV7-9
j_gene: TRBJ1-5
d_gene: .
abundance: .
CDR3nt: TGTGCCAGCAGCTTAGGATCCCAGGATCGGCATTTT
CDR3aa: CASSLGSQDRHF

v_gene: TRBV6-5
j_gene: TRBJ1-2
d_gene: TRBD1
abundance: .
CDR3nt: TGTGCCAGCAGTTACAACGGACAGGGGGCCTATGGCTACACCTTC
CDR3aa: CASSYNGQGAYGYTF

v_gene: TRBV29-1
j_gene: TRBJ2-7
d_gene: TRBD1
abundance: .
CDR3nt: TGCAGCGTCCGCACGACAGGGTTCAGCGAGCAGTACTTC
CDR3aa: CSVRTTGFSEQYF

v_gene: TRBV6-1
j_gene: TRBJ1-2
d_gene: .
abundance: once
CDR3nt: TGTGCCAGCAGTGAAGCTCCCCCAGGGCTAAGCTACACCTTC
CDR3aa: CASSEAPPGLSYTF